The 5 T cell receptor beta chains given below trace back to one sample, sequenced in a study of blood T cell repertoires in COVID-19. Method: immunoSEQ multiplex PCR; TCRdb's copy keeps in-frame clones and lacks some. Here the sample spans around 270,000 clones, approximately 89% being singletons. Sequencing input: PBMCs or T cells enriched from blood (not recorded which). These receptors originate from a woman aged 40 to 49 who had been exposed to COVID-19.

The CDR3: CASSQDRGQSGNTIYF. The CDR3, as DNA: TGCGCCAGCAGCCAAGATCGGGGTCAGTCTGGAAACACCATATATTTT. J is TRBJ1-3 and V is TRBV4-1, with unresolved D. V was trimmed by 0 bases and J by 1 base, leaving 10 bases between them. From germline, CDR1 is MGHRA and CDR2 YSYEKL. This CDR3 comprises 16 residues.

The V call is TRBV4-1, the J call TRBJ1-3, with a tentative D call TRBD1 (5 bases). V lost 1 base and J lost 2, with 9 bases in between. This CDR3 comprises 15 residues. Germline-derived CDR1 and CDR2 are MGHRA and YSYEKL. CDR3 nucleotides: TGCGCCAGCAGCCAAGTGAAAGGGGCTGGAAACACCATATATTTT. Protein product: CASSQVKGAGNTIYF.

This chain links TRBV18 with TRBJ1-2; D remains ambiguous. Germline CDR1 reads KGHSH; CDR2 reads LQKENI. The CDR3 is made up of 15 amino acids. V was cut by 1 base and J by 6 bases, with 15 bases left in between. CDR3 DNA sequence: TGTGCCAGCTCACCACGACCGGGGAGTTCGGATGGCTACACCTTC. Its translation: CASSPRPGSSDGYTF.

V gene TRBV19 combines with J gene TRBJ1-2; 10 bases line up with TRBD1. Trimming cost V 7 bases and J 8 bases; bases outside gene matches: 10. This CDR3 is built from 14 residues. Germline values: CDR1 LNHDA, CDR2 SQIVND (reference sequence). CDR3 region: CASTRQGAAIGYTF. DNA of the CDR3: TGTGCCAGTACCCGACAGGGGGCGGCTATCGGCTACACCTTC.

V is TRBV18 and J is TRBJ1-1, with D possibly matching TRBD1 (5 bases). Trimming took off 4 bases at V and 5 bases at J, with 14 bases between the two ends. Germline CDR1 reads KGHSH; CDR2 reads LQKENI. The CDR3 is 14 residues long. CDR3 DNA sequence: TGTGCCAGCTCACTACAGGATACTTGGACTGAAGCTTTCTTT. This gives the protein CASSLQDTWTEAFF.